What follows are 18 T cell receptor beta chains derived from one specimen sequenced in a study of blood T cell repertoires in COVID-19 (dated by TCRdb to 2020 to 2021). The library was obtained by the immunoSEQ multiplex PCR assay. TCRdb took over this immuneACCESS table, retaining in-frame rearrangements with V and J assigned. Such tables are incomplete; in checked studies, under half of the missing clones stem from an unresolved V gene, and the remainder is unexplained. This sample lists 130,000 to 150,000 clones; roughly 88% were detected once. About a tenth of the sample is in the top ten clones. Specimen: peripheral blood. All receptors come from a man in his 60s with active or convalescent COVID-19.

On this clone itself: This CDR3 is also generated by other DNA sequences in the sample. The V and J genes are TRBV27 and TRBJ2-5, with 11 bases identical to TRBD1. Germline V CDR1 and CDR2: MNHEY, SMNVEV (reference sequence). This CDR3 comprises 14 residues. The trim removed 5 bases at V and 5 bases at J, leaving 4 bases unmatched. CDR3 nucleotides: TGTGCCAGCAGTAGCGGGACAGGGGGTGAGACCCAGTACTTC. This encodes CASSSGTGGETQYF.

The chain couples TRBV27 to TRBJ1-1; D is unclear. The CDR3 is 13 amino acids. Germline V lookup: CDR1 MNHEY, CDR2 SMNVEV (reference sequence). V lost 8 bases and J lost 7, with 17 bases in between. The CDR3 here is CASFLTRVIEAFF. Written as DNA, the CDR3 is TGTGCCAGCTTCCTTACCCGGGTCATTGAAGCTTTCTTT.

This chain connects TRBV11-2 to TRBJ2-1, with 12 positions matching TRBD2. J gave up 0 bases and V 5 bases, and 11 bases lay outside the gene matches. The CDR3 has 19 amino acids. CDR1 SGHAT and CDR2 FQNNGV come from the germline V gene. The CDR3 reads CASSPWTSGMGSSYNEQFF. The CDR3 coding sequence is TGTGCCAGCAGCCCATGGACTAGCGGGATGGGGAGCTCCTACAATGAGCAGTTCTTC.

The chain carries TRBV12-5 and TRBJ2-5, with D uncertain. CDR3 length: 12 residues. The V end was cut by 0 bases, the J end by 4 bases, with 3 bases between. Per germline, CDR1 LGHNT and CDR2 FRNRAP. CDR3 DNA sequence: TGTGCTAGTGGTTTGGTACTAGAGACCCAGTACTTC. Encoded protein: CASGLVLETQYF.

The chain links TRBV12-5 to TRBJ2-5; 8 positions match TRBD2. The CDR3 has 14 residues. With 1 base clipped from V and 5 bases from J, the junction kept 3 bases outside the gene matches. Germline V gene sequence: CDR1 LGHNT, CDR2 FRNRAP. The CDR3 is CASGLAGGEETQYF. The CDR3, as DNA: TGTGCTAGTGGTTTGGCCGGGGGGGAGGAGACCCAGTACTTC.

The chain is built from TRBV14 and TRBJ1-1; D is uncertain. CDR3 length equals 13 residues. Trimming took off 7 bases at V and 1 base at J, with 10 bases between the two ends. The germline V gene has CDR1 SGHDN and CDR2 FVKESK. The CDR3 DNA reads TGTGCCAGCACCCTATCCTCGAACACTGAAGCTTTCTTT. Protein: CASTLSSNTEAFF.

This chain connects TRBV29-1 to TRBJ2-5, with D possibly matching TRBD1 (7 bases). Between the trimmed V and J ends, which lost 4 bases and 0 bases, there was a span of 15 bases. Germline V gene data show CDR1 as SQVTM and CDR2 as ANQGSEA. This CDR3 contains 15 residues. CDR3 sequence reads: CSVGGGGTDQETQYF. The CDR3 DNA sequence: TGCAGCGTTGGAGGAGGCGGGACAGACCAAGAGACCCAGTACTTC.

The chain combines TRBV7-8 with TRBJ2-2; maybe TRBD1 (7 bases). The CDR3 contains 16 residues. Between the trimmed V and J ends, which lost 1 base and 5 bases, there was a span of 14 bases. Germline CDR1 reads SGHVS; CDR2 reads FQNEAQ. The chain's CDR3 is CASSLERQGGTGELFF. As DNA, the CDR3 is TGTGCCAGCAGCTTAGAGAGACAGGGAGGAACCGGGGAGCTGTTTTTT.

Here the CDR3 reads CATSDSTLAGGHETQYF. In DNA form, the CDR3 reads TGTGCCACCAGTGATTCCACCCTAGCGGGGGGGCACGAGACCCAGTACTTC. The chain couples TRBV24-1 to TRBJ2-5; 12 nucleotides agree with TRBD2. This CDR3 spans 17 amino acids. The J segment lost 5 bases and the V segment lost 2 bases, leaving 8 bases of the junction unmatched. Germline V gene lookup returns CDR1 KGHDR and CDR2 SFDVKD.

The rearrangement joins TRBV7-2 to TRBJ2-1, with TRBD2 identical over 10 bases. V shed 1 base and J 5 bases; nucleotides not matched to a gene: 14. The CDR3 is 19 residues long. Germline values: CDR1 SGHTA, CDR2 FQGNSA. CDR3 DNA sequence: TGTGCCAGCAGCTTAGTACCGGCCACCAGGACTAGCGGCAACAATGAGCAGTTCTTC. This translates into CASSLVPATRTSGNNEQFF.

This clone was detected a few times. This chain connects TRBV7-2 to TRBJ1-5, with TRBD1 identical over 7 bases. Germline lookup yields CDR1 SGHTA and CDR2 FQGNSA. The CDR3 length is 14 residues. V lost 3 bases and J lost 7; bases outside the gene matches: 6. This CDR3 reads CASSFTGAGQPQHF. The CDR3 bases are TGTGCCAGCAGCTTTACAGGGGCAGGACAGCCCCAGCATTTT.

This chain uses TRBV20-1 with TRBJ1-2; maybe TRBD1 (5 bases). The V gene lost 6 bases and the J gene lost 4 bases, with 9 bases spanning the gap. CDR3 size: 11 residues. Germline assignment: CDR1 DFQATT and CDR2 SNEGSKA (reference sequence). In nucleotides, the CDR3 is TGCAGTGCCACACAGGCCTATGGCTACACCTTC. Translation gives CSATQAYGYTF.

The CDR3 loop reads CASSRREELNQPQHF. The CDR3 DNA sequence: TGTGCCAGCTCACGACGCGAGGAACTCAATCAGCCCCAGCATTTT. The V gene is TRBV18, the J gene TRBJ1-5; D is unclear. Germline loops: CDR1 KGHSH, CDR2 LQKENI. Trimming shortened V by 4 bases and J by 3 bases, and 13 bases separated the two germline ends. The CDR3 is made up of 15 amino acids. The full variable domain, its missing parts supplied by reference TRBV18 and TRBJ1-5, is NAGVMQNPRHLVRRRGQEARLRCSPMKGHSHVYWYRQLPEEGLKFMVYLQKENIIDESGMPKERFSAEFPKEGPSILRIQQVVRGDSAAYFCASSRREELNQPQHFGDGTRLSIL.

The chain joins TRBV7-2 to TRBJ2-7; a possible D gene is TRBD1 (7 bases). The germline V and J ends were trimmed by 6 bases and 1 base, with 16 bases remaining between them. The germline CDR1 and CDR2 sequences are SGHTA and FQGNSA. There are 15 residues in the CDR3. The CDR3 loop is CASRGGQGVSYEQYF. For the CDR3, the DNA is TGTGCCAGCAGGGGGGGCCAGGGGGTATCCTACGAGCAGTACTTC.

The chain combines TRBV11-2 with TRBJ1-4; 7 nucleotides align to TRBD1. In germline, CDR1 is SGHAT, CDR2 FQNNGV. This CDR3 is 16 amino acids long. V lost 5 bases, J lost 4 bases, and 10 bases stayed unmatched. CDR3 region: CASSQGGGTVNEKLFF. DNA of the CDR3: TGTGCCAGCAGCCAGGGGGGCGGGACAGTTAATGAAAAACTGTTTTTT.

The V call is TRBV9, the J call TRBJ1-2, with D tentatively TRBD1 (6 bases). CDR3 length equals 16 residues. V lost 0 bases and J 8 bases, leaving 20 bases between the germline ends. CDR1 is SGDLS and CDR2 is YYNGEE in the germline V gene. The CDR3 sequence is CASSVGPDSPLTGYTF. CDR3 in DNA: TGTGCCAGCAGCGTAGGTCCGGACAGCCCTCTTACGGGCTACACCTTC. Using reference TRBV9 and TRBJ1-2 for the parts outside the CDR3, the full variable domain is DSGVTQTPKHLITATGQRVTLRCSPRSGDLSVYWYQQSLDQGLQFLIQYYNGEERAKGNILERFSAQQFPDLHSELNLSSLELGDSALYFCASSVGPDSPLTGYTFGSGTRLTVV.

As DNA, the CDR3 is TGTGCCAGCAGTCGACCCTCTAGCGGGGGGACCTACAATGAGCAGTTCTTC. It is translated as CASSRPSSGGTYNEQFF. V gene TRBV28 combines with J gene TRBJ2-1; 11 bases are a match to TRBD2. The V gene's germline CDR1 is MDHEN and CDR2 SYDVKM. This CDR3 is 17 amino acids long. The ends lost 5 bases at V and 2 bases at J; junction bases unmatched: 8.

The chain carries TRBV27 and TRBJ2-1; TRBD2 matches at 11 bases. The CDR3 covers 16 residues. Germline V gene data show CDR1 as MNHEY and CDR2 as SMNVEV (reference sequence). The J segment lost 8 bases and the V segment lost 5 bases, leaving 11 bases of the junction unmatched. The CDR3 here is CASSEISGTSGDEQFF. The CDR3, as DNA: TGTGCCAGCAGTGAAATTTCCGGGACTAGCGGCGATGAGCAGTTCTTC.